Listed below are T cell receptor beta chains from one sample, sequenced in a study of blood T cell repertoires in COVID-19. Generated by immunoSEQ multiplex PCR, the TCRdb table keeps only in-frame clones and is missing some. The sample contains a few hundred thousand clones, 85% to 90% of which appear only once. Sequenced material: peripheral blood. These receptors all stem from a man between 45 and 60 years old with acute or convalescent COVID-19. Both conserved end residues are part of each CDR3. D genes are given only for firm matches. Size is stated for part of the rows, as once, few or many counts, or as a class when the clone is expanded.

>TRBV5-1|.|TRBJ2-1|.|16
TGCGCCAGCAGCTATGTCGCTAGCGCGGAAAACAATGAGCAGTTCTTC
CASSYVASAENNEQFF
>TRBV7-9|.|TRBJ1-4|.|15
TGTGCCAGCAGCTCGGGGTTAAGAACTAATGAAAAACTGTTTTTT
CASSSGLRTNEKLFF
>TRBV11-2|many|TRBJ2-7|TRBD2|18
TGTGCCAGCAGGCCAATGGGGCGAGCGGGGGGAACTCGGTACGAGCAGTACTTC
CASRPMGRAGGTRYEQYF
>TRBV5-4|.|TRBJ1-1|.|14
TGTGCCAGCAGCTTGTGGCTTATGAACACTGAAGCTTTCTTT
CASSLWLMNTEAFF
>TRBV7-9|few|TRBJ1-1|.|13
TGTGCCAGCAGCGCCTATCTGAACACTGAAGCTTTCTTT
CASSAYLNTEAFF
>TRBV4-2|.|TRBJ1-6|TRBD1|18
TGTGCCAGCAGCCAAGCCCCGGCAGGGGGATCTCCGGCGTCACCCCTCCACTTT
CASSQAPAGGSPASPLHF
>TRBV4-1|.|TRBJ1-2|.|16
TGCGCCAGCAGCCAAGATCGACAAGCCCAGGGTTATGGCTACACCTTC
CASSQDRQAQGYGYTF
>TRBV3-1/TRBV3-2|.|TRBJ1-5|.|14
TGTGCCAGCAGCCAACCGGGGGTGAGTCAGCCCCAGCATTTT
CASSQPGVSQPQHF
>TRBV6-2/TRBV6-3|.|TRBJ1-2|TRBD1|13
TGTGCCAGCAGTCCACGTGGGGGACAGGGCTACACCTTC
CASSPRGGQGYTF
>TRBV4-1|.|TRBJ2-7|TRBD1|15
TGCGCCAGCAGCCGTGAGGGGACAGGAGACTACGAGCAGTACTTC
CASSREGTGDYEQYF
>TRBV29-1|.|TRBJ2-6|TRBD1|16
TGCAGCGTCGATGTGGACAGGGGGCCTGGGGCCAACGTCCTGACTTTC
CSVDVDRGPGANVLTF
>TRBV19|.|TRBJ1-2|TRBD1|15
TGTGCCAGTAGTCCACAAACACAGGGGGTCTATGGCTACACCTTC
CASSPQTQGVYGYTF
>TRBV5-1|.|TRBJ2-3|.|13
TGCGCCAGCAGTTCGACTAGCACAGATACGCAGTATTTT
CASSSTSTDTQYF
>TRBV4-1|.|TRBJ1-6|TRBD1|20
TGCGCCAGCAGCCAAGAACCCGTGACAGGGGGCTTCTCCTATAATTCACCCCTCCACTTT
CASSQEPVTGGFSYNSPLHF
>TRBV2|.|TRBJ1-5|TRBD1|16
TGTGCCAGCAGCGGAGGGACAGGGGATCACAATCAGCCCCAGCATTTT
CASSGGTGDHNQPQHF
>TRBV7-2|.|TRBJ1-5|.|18
TGTGCCAGCAGCCTTCACAACCTAGCTGGGTGGAGCAATCAGCCCCAGCATTTT
CASSLHNLAGWSNQPQHF